Listed below are T cell receptor beta chains from one sample, sequenced in a study of Graves' ophthalmopathy and Graves' hyperthyroidism. TCRdb analysed the multiplex PCR reads with MiXCR anew, one entry per CDR3 protein. There are about 700,000 distinct CDR3 sequences in the sample; under 50% occur only once, and around 3.3% lies in the top ten. The sample consisted of peripheral blood. The receptors originated from an adult man with Graves' ophthalmopathy. CDR3s include the opening cysteine and the closing phenylalanine or tryptophan. D genes are given only for firm matches. For some rows the clone size is stated as once, few or many, or as a class when expanded; others skip it.

CDR3aa | CDR3nt | d_gene | abundance | j_gene | v_gene | len
CASSLGGSLYEQYF | TGTGCCAGCAGCTTAGGGGGCAGTCTCTACGAGCAGTACTTC | - | once | TRBJ2-7 | TRBV7-2 | 14
CASSLTGRDGILFF | TGTGCCAGCAGCCTCACAGGGCGGGACGGGATACTGTTTTTT | - | - | TRBJ1-4 | TRBV7-9 | 14
CASSLSASAETQYF | TGTGCCAGCAGTTTATCGGCTAGCGCAGAGACCCAGTACTTC | - | many | TRBJ2-5 | TRBV27 | 14
CASSPEDSSYEQYF | TGTGCCAGCAGCCCTGAGGATAGCTCCTACGAGCAGTACTTC | - | many | TRBJ2-7 | TRBV3-1 | 14
CASSVLGTSKETQYF | TGTGCCAGCAGCGTCCTTGGGACTAGCAAAGAGACCCAGTACTTC | TRBD2 | many | TRBJ2-5 | TRBV5-6 | 15
CASSFGQGRNSPLHF | TGTGCCAGCAGCTTCGGACAGGGGAGAAATTCACCCCTCCACTTT | TRBD1 | many | TRBJ1-6 | TRBV7-9 | 15
CSVPLGGAKAKLFF | TGCAGCGTTCCCTTGGGGGGCGCAAAGGCAAAACTGTTTTTT | - | many | TRBJ1-4 | TRBV29-1 | 14
CASSERLTGGTEAFF | TGTGCCAGCAGTGAAAGATTGACGGGCGGCACTGAAGCTTTCTTT | - | - | TRBJ1-1 | TRBV6-6 | 15
CSARTGTFNQPQHF | TGCAGTGCTAGGACAGGGACCTTCAATCAGCCCCAGCATTTT | TRBD1 | many | TRBJ1-5 | TRBV20-1 | 14
CSKGWASAQETQYF | TGCAGCAAGGGGTGGGCTAGCGCGCAAGAGACCCAGTACTTC | - | - | TRBJ2-5 | TRBV29-1 | 14
CASSGLYEHF | TGTGCCAGCAGTGGTCTCTACGAGCATTTT | - | - | TRBJ1-5 | TRBV2 | 10
CSVARQGAGETQYF | TGCAGCGTAGCCAGACAGGGGGCAGGAGAGACCCAGTACTTC | TRBD1 | - | TRBJ2-5 | TRBV29-1 | 14
CASSQGVEAFF | TGCGCCAGCAGCCAAGGAGTTGAAGCTTTCTTT | - | many | TRBJ1-1 | TRBV4-1 | 11
CATSRRQGPGELFF | TGTGCCACCAGCAGAAGACAGGGGCCCGGGGAGCTGTTTTTT | TRBD1 | once | TRBJ2-2 | TRBV15 | 14
CASSQRTLTDTQYF | TGTGCCAGCAGCCAGCGGACCCTCACAGATACGCAGTATTTT | - | few | TRBJ2-3 | TRBV7-9 | 14
CASSAGVNYGYTF | TGTGCCAGCAGTGCCGGGGTTAACTATGGCTACACCTTC | - | many | TRBJ1-2 | TRBV25-1 | 13
CSSGGDNTEAFF | TGCAGCAGTGGAGGGGACAACACTGAAGCTTTCTTT | - | once | TRBJ1-1 | TRBV29-1 | 12
CSASPGHLAFF | TGCAGTGCTAGCCCGGGACATCTAGCTTTCTTT | - | - | TRBJ1-1 | TRBV20-1 | 11
CASSLETGNSGELFF | TGCGCCAGCAGCTTAGAGACAGGGAATTCCGGGGAGCTGTTTTTT | TRBD1 | - | TRBJ2-2 | TRBV5-1 | 15
CSVRTVLSYGANVLTF | TGCAGCGTGCGGACGGTTCTCAGCTATGGGGCCAACGTCCTGACTTTC | - | - | TRBJ2-6 | TRBV29-1 | 16